The next 6 T cell receptor beta chains were all read from a single sample in a study of cytotoxic CD8 clonotypes in ibrutinib-treated CLL. Repertoires were generated with immunoSEQ multiplex PCR, while TCRdb's copy carries only in-frame clones and drops some. In the table there are 250,000 to 350,000 clones, 70% to 80% of which are singletons. This sample comprised PBMCs, obtained at disease progression, from a patient treated with ibrutinib. All receptors derive from a human donor with chronic lymphocytic leukemia.

The chain employs TRBV4-1 and TRBJ2-5; D gene unclear. With 3 bases removed from V and 5 bases from J, the gap between germline ends came to 10 bases. From germline, CDR1 is MGHRA and CDR2 YSYEKL. The CDR3 contains 13 residues. This chain's CDR3 is CASSQVLGETQYF. The CDR3 coding sequence is TGCGCCAGCAGCCAGGTTTTAGGTGAGACCCAGTACTTC.

This clone appeared a single time. This CDR3 reads CASSLDRAGTDTQYF. Here the CDR3 DNA reads TGTGCCAGCAGCCTGGACAGGGCGGGCACAGATACGCAGTATTTT. This chain joins TRBV27 and TRBJ2-3; TRBD1 agrees at 8 bases. CDR1 MNHEY and CDR2 SMNVEV come from the germline V gene (reference sequence). This CDR3 spans 15 amino acids. J gave up 1 base and V 6 bases, and 6 bases lay outside the gene matches.

As to this clone: No DNA is shown, since the ends of the CDR3 on it are uncertain; the CDR3 is the one TCRdb lists. The V and J genes are TRBV21-1 and TRBJ2-7; TRBD2 reflects the table's D call only, with no check against the DNA. TRBV21-1 is a known pseudogene. The CDR3 is 18 residues long, ends included. CDR3 region: CASSKVWGEGAGSYEQYF.

V is TRBV19 and J is TRBJ1-4; D call uncertain. The ends were cut back, 8 bases at V and 5 bases at J, with 18 bases in the middle. The CDR3 totals 15 residues. In germline, CDR1 is LNHDA, CDR2 SQIVND (reference sequence). CDR3 amino acids: CASRIRPIPNEKLFF. The CDR3 DNA follows: TGTGCCAGTCGGATCCGACCGATCCCGAATGAAAAACTGTTTTTT. Full variable domain (outside the CDR3, taken from reference TRBV19 and TRBJ1-4): DGGITQSPKYLFRKEGQNVTLSCEQNLNHDAMYWYRQDPGQGLRLIYYSQIVNDFQKGDIAEGYSVSREKKESFPLTVTSAQKNPTAFYLCASRIRPIPNEKLFFGSGTQLSVL.

V gene TRBV18 combines with J gene TRBJ2-1; D might be TRBD1 (5 bases). The V gene lost 6 bases and the J gene lost 4 bases, with 16 bases spanning the gap. The CDR3 has 15 residues. In germline, CDR1 is KGHSH, CDR2 LQKENI. In DNA, the CDR3 is TGTGCCAGCTCGACCGGCAGGGTGGAGTACAATGAGCAGTTCTTC. It specifies CASSTGRVEYNEQFF.

The chain couples TRBV4-2 to TRBJ2-3; 8 bases agree with TRBD2. The junction had 7 bases not matched to a gene; V was cut back by 2 bases and J by 6 bases. Germline V lookup: CDR1 LGHNA, CDR2 YNFKEQ. This CDR3 comprises 15 residues. The CDR3 loop reads CASSQPRGVGDTQYF. DNA for the CDR3: TGTGCCAGCAGCCAACCGCGGGGGGTTGGGGATACGCAGTATTTT.